Each of the 3 T cell receptor beta chains below was sequenced from the same sample in a study of naive and memory T cell subsets. Findings of the study overall: Possibly reflecting memory cells re-expressing CD45RA, a few larger clonotypes occurred in naive repertoires, especially CD8.

The beta constant-region primer was an equimolar mix of two oligonucleotides covering TRBC1 and TRBC2. Nested alpha and beta constant-region primers with the SP2 primer drove four PCR rounds on ligated cDNA. TCRdb passed the UMI-ligation and nested PCR reads through MiXCR, listing each CDR3 protein once. This sample carries 150,000 or so distinct CDR3 sequences, roughly 20% of them seen once, and the ten largest clones take roughly 0.1%. Antigens of these TCRs are unknown. Sample: naive CD4+ T cells from blood. The receptor set was obtained from a human donor in good health.

This clonotype occurred once. The chain has TRBV21-1 and TRBJ1-4; the table's D call, TRBD1, has no DNA check behind it. TRBV21-1 is a known pseudogene. The CDR3 length is 17 residues. Here the CDR3 reads CTSSKARETGGFEKLFF. Written as DNA, the CDR3 is TGTACCAGCAGCAAAGCGAGGGAGACAGGGGGCTTTGAAAAACTGTTTTTT.

The V gene is TRBV4-3, the J gene TRBJ2-6, with D possibly being TRBD1 (6 bases). Between the trimmed V and J ends, which lost 1 base and 4 bases, there was a span of 11 bases. This CDR3 contains 16 residues. The germline CDR1 and CDR2 sequences are LGHNA and YSLEER. The CDR3 sequence is CASSQAQGYGANVLTF. DNA of the CDR3: TGCGCCAGCAGCCAAGCACAGGGTTACGGGGCCAACGTCCTGACTTTC.

The chain links TRBV5-5 to TRBJ1-5; a possible D gene is TRBD1 (5 bases). The CDR3 sequence is 14 residues long. V was trimmed by 1 base and J by 6 bases, leaving 11 bases between them. Germline V CDR1 and CDR2: SGHKS, YYEKEE (reference sequence). The CDR3 region is CASSLQGSGQPQHF. The CDR3 nucleotides are TGTGCCAGCAGCTTGCAGGGAAGCGGTCAGCCCCAGCATTTT.